This T cell receptor (beta chain) is from a study of T cell changes during pregnancy in multiple sclerosis. This CDR3 is 13 amino acids long. Generated by immunoSEQ multiplex PCR, the TCRdb table keeps only in-frame clones and is missing some. The sample includes around 72,000 clones, around nine tenths of them seen just once. The sequence was obtained from a female donor with multiple sclerosis, enrolled in a pregnancy study. The gene calls are TRBV21-1 and TRBJ1-4. TRBV21-1 is shown as a pseudogene. Specimen: CD4+ T cells from peripheral blood mononuclear cells, collected before pregnancy. This CDR3 is CASTLGEDEKLFF. The CDR3, as DNA: TGTGCCAGCACTCTAGGGGAGGATGAAAAACTGTTTTTT.